This TCR beta chain is drawn from a study of CD8 T cells in Susac syndrome. For the study at large: Among the Susac syndrome patients sequenced, 5 or 6 had active disease and roughly 8 were in remission.

RNA in amounts of roughly 0.5 to 1 ug was reverse transcribed with random hexamers. TCRdb redid the calling of the immunoSEQ multiplex PCR reads with MiXCR, one entry per CDR3 protein. This sample yields under 200,000 distinct CDR3 sequences, of which about 96% are seen a single time; 0.1% to 0.15% belongs to the top ten. The ends were cut back, 1 base at V and 3 bases at J, with 7 bases in the middle. CDR1 is LGHDT, CDR2 YNNKEL, per germline (reference sequence). The CDR3 loop spans 13 amino acids. This receptor was identified in a human donor with Susac syndrome. The sample consisted of CD4+ T cells from PBMCs. This chain uses TRBV3-1 with TRBJ2-7, with no clear D. CDR3 DNA sequence: TGTGCCAGCAGCCAAGGAAGGAACTACGAGCAGTACTTC. It specifies CASSQGRNYEQYF.